The 13 T cell receptor beta chains below all came from one sample that was sequenced in a study of quantifying T cell responses using KT2 cells. In the study overall: cDNA was made from DNase-treated RNA using alpha and beta constant primers.

An oligo carrying a UMI was ligated to the cDNA 3' end. An equimolar mix of RC1.1 and RC1.2 primed the beta chain across TRBC1 and TRBC2. Via MiXCR, TCRdb re-called the UMI-ligation and nested PCR reads, giving one row per CDR3 protein. The sample carries fewer than 50,000 distinct CDR3 sequences, around a tenth recorded once. The specimen was PBMCs spiked with cells of the T cell clone KT2. These receptors originate from a human donor.

This clonotype was detected ten times or more. This chain links TRBV5-1 with TRBJ1-1; TRBD1 agrees at 10 bases. Trimming removed 4 bases from V and 4 bases from J; junction bases left unmatched: 7. This CDR3 is built from 15 residues. The germline V gene has CDR1 SGHRS and CDR2 YFSETQ. Here the CDR3 reads CASSPDGTGVTEAFF. The CDR3 DNA sequence: TGCGCCAGCAGCCCGGACGGGACAGGGGTCACTGAAGCTTTCTTT.

The J gene is TRBJ1-1, the V gene TRBV29-1; no definite D call. The CDR3 extends over 13 amino acids. V lost 7 bases and J 3 bases, leaving 15 bases between the germline ends. Germline lookup yields CDR1 SQVTM and CDR2 ANQGSEA. The CDR3 DNA reads as TGCAGCGCCGAGGCCGGTGTGGACACTGAAGCTTTCTTT. It yields the protein CSAEAGVDTEAFF.

In its sample, this clonotype was seen a few times. The chain employs TRBV12-3 or TRBV12-4 and TRBJ1-5; 10 bases map to TRBD1. Unmatched junction bases numbered 11, after V lost 6 bases and J lost 3 bases. The CDR3 is 17 amino acids. The CDR3 DNA follows: TGTGCCAGCAGCTCCGGGACAGGGGTGTTACTCAATCAGCCCCAGCATTTT. This codes for CASSSGTGVLLNQPQHF.

V and J are TRBV27 and TRBJ2-3; a weak D match, TRBD2 (5 bases). This CDR3 region has 17 residues. Trimming stripped 2 bases from V and 1 base from J, with 16 bases between. The germline V gene has CDR1 MNHEY and CDR2 SMNVEV (reference sequence). The CDR3 reads CASSLRVGEWGTDTQYF. DNA for the CDR3: TGTGCCAGCAGTTTACGAGTCGGGGAGTGGGGCACAGATACGCAGTATTTT.

This clonotype was seen more than once but under ten times. The chain is built from TRBV2 and TRBJ2-1; D unclear. V was pared by 0 bases and J by 2 bases, with 20 bases between. CDR1 SNHLY and CDR2 FYNNEI come from the germline V gene. The CDR3 has 19 residues. The CDR3 region is CASSEARHQNHSPYNEQFF. The CDR3 DNA reads TGTGCCAGCAGTGAAGCCAGACATCAGAATCACAGTCCCTACAATGAGCAGTTCTTC.

In this sample, this clonotype turned up many times. The V gene is TRBV29-1, the J gene TRBJ1-2; D remains ambiguous. Per germline, CDR1 SQVTM and CDR2 ANQGSEA. The length of the CDR3 is 14 residues. V dropped 4 bases and J dropped 8 bases, with 20 bases sitting between them. CDR3 in DNA: TGCAGCGTTGCACCCAGGATGGCGGTGCGAGGCTACACCTTC. Protein sequence: CSVAPRMAVRGYTF. Together with reference TRBV29-1 and TRBJ1-2, the CDR3 gives the full variable domain: SAVISQKPSRDICQRGTSLTIQCQVDSQVTMMFWYRQQPGQSLTLIATANQGSEATYESGFVIDKFPISRPNLTFSTLTVSNMSPEDSSIYLCSVAPRMAVRGYTFGSGTRLTVV.

This clonotype was found a few times. The J gene is TRBJ2-3, the V gene TRBV11-2, with TRBD2 identical over 8 bases. The CDR3 loop spans 16 amino acids. V dropped 6 bases and J dropped 6; count of bases not matched to a gene: 14. Germline-derived CDR1 and CDR2 are SGHAT and FQNNGV. CDR3 residues: CASRVPAGGPPDTQYF. For the CDR3, the DNA is TGTGCCAGCAGGGTCCCGGCGGGGGGCCCCCCGGATACGCAGTATTTT.

The chain combines TRBV7-8 with TRBJ1-4; D is perhaps TRBD1 (6 bases). CDR1 is SGHVS and CDR2 is FQNEAQ in the germline V gene. Between the trimmed V and J ends, which lost 0 bases and 8 bases, there was a span of 10 bases. The CDR3 is 14 residues long. CDR3 DNA: TGTGCCAGCAGCTTAGCCAGGAGGGGGGAAAAACTGTTTTTT. Translation gives CASSLARRGEKLFF.

V and J are TRBV20-1 and TRBJ2-4, with D perhaps matching TRBD1 (7 bases). V gave up 0 bases and J gave up 1 base, with 16 bases separating them. The CDR3 is 17 residues long. CDR1 is DFQATT and CDR2 is SNEGSKA in the germline V gene (reference sequence). This CDR3 is CSARDPMEGAAKNIQYF. CDR3 bases: TGCAGTGCTAGAGATCCCATGGAGGGGGCGGCCAAAAACATTCAGTACTTC.

This rearrangement joins TRBV10-1 to TRBJ1-1; D is unresolved. Trimming pared 4 bases from V and 1 base from J, leaving 7 bases between. This CDR3 comprises 13 residues. The germline CDR1 and CDR2 sequences are WNHNN and SYGVQD (reference sequence). CDR3 DNA: TGCGCCAGCAGTGGACGGCCGAACACTGAAGCTTTCTTT. It is translated as CASSGRPNTEAFF.

This clonotype was seen ten or more times. The chain recombines TRBV6-5 with TRBJ1-1, with D maybe TRBD1 (5 bases). V was trimmed by 0 bases and J by 11 bases, leaving 16 bases between them. There are 14 residues in the CDR3. The germline gives CDR1 MNHEY, CDR2 SVGAGI. CDR3 in DNA: TGTGCCAGCAGTTACTCGGGGGGAAGAGTGGGGGCTTTCTTT. Amino acid sequence: CASSYSGGRVGAFF.

This clonotype has more than one count but fewer than ten. The gene calls are TRBV2 and TRBJ1-1, with D maybe TRBD1 (6 bases). Germline-derived CDR1 and CDR2 are SNHLY and FYNNEI. The CDR3 consists of 14 residues. Trimming removed 6 bases from V and 6 bases from J, with 17 bases in between. CDR3 nucleotide sequence: TGTGCCAGCAGGGACCGGCGAGCAGGGGCTGAAGCTTTCTTT. Amino acid sequence: CASRDRRAGAEAFF.

This clonotype was counted a few times. The V gene is TRBV20-1, the J gene TRBJ1-1; 7 bases agree with TRBD1. The V segment lost 0 bases and the J segment 1 base; nucleotides outside the gene matches: 5. The CDR3 covers 15 residues. Per germline, CDR1 DFQATT and CDR2 SNEGSKA (reference sequence). The CDR3: CSARDTDRANTEAFF. DNA of the CDR3: TGCAGTGCTAGAGACACCGACAGGGCGAACACTGAAGCTTTCTTT.